This T cell receptor (beta chain) was observed in a study of shared clonotypes between healthy human individuals. Regarding the study as a whole: On the whole, naive subsets had larger estimated richness than memory subsets had.

It was CD45RO-negative cells, positively selected for CCR7, that made up naive CD8 cells, with terminally differentiated effector memory CD45RA+ cells excluded. Of note for this clone: Its antigen is still unknown.

The CDR3 loop spans 15 amino acids. Trimming took 0 bases from V and 0 from J, leaving 7 bases between them. The germline CDR1 and CDR2 sequences are SGHDT and YYEEEE. Here immunoSEQ multiplex PCR was the method, and the copy in TCRdb shows in-frame clones only, minus some. The table records 700,000 to 950,000 clones, around 96% of them present only once. This TCR was sampled from a man aged 25-45 years in good health. Sequenced sample: naive CD8+ T cells sorted from blood. V gene TRBV5-6 combines with J gene TRBJ2-1; D remains unclear. The CDR3 reads CASSLAASSYNEQFF. The CDR3 DNA is TGTGCCAGCAGCTTGGCCGCGAGCTCCTACAATGAGCAGTTCTTC.